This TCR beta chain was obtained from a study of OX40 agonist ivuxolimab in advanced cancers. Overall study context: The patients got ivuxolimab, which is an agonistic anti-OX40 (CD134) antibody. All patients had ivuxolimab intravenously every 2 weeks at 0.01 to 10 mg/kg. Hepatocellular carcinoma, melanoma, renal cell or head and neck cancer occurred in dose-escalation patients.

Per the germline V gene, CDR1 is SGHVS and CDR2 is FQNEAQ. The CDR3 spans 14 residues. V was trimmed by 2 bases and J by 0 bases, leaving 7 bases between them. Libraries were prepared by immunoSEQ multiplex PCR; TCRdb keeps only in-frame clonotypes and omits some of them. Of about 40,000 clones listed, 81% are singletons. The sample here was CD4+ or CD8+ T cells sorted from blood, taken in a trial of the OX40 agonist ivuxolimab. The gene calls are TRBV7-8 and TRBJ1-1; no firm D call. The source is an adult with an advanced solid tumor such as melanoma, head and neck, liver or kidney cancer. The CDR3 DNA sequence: TGTGCCAGCAGCTTAATGGTGCTGAACACTGAAGCTTTCTTT. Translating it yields CASSLMVLNTEAFF.